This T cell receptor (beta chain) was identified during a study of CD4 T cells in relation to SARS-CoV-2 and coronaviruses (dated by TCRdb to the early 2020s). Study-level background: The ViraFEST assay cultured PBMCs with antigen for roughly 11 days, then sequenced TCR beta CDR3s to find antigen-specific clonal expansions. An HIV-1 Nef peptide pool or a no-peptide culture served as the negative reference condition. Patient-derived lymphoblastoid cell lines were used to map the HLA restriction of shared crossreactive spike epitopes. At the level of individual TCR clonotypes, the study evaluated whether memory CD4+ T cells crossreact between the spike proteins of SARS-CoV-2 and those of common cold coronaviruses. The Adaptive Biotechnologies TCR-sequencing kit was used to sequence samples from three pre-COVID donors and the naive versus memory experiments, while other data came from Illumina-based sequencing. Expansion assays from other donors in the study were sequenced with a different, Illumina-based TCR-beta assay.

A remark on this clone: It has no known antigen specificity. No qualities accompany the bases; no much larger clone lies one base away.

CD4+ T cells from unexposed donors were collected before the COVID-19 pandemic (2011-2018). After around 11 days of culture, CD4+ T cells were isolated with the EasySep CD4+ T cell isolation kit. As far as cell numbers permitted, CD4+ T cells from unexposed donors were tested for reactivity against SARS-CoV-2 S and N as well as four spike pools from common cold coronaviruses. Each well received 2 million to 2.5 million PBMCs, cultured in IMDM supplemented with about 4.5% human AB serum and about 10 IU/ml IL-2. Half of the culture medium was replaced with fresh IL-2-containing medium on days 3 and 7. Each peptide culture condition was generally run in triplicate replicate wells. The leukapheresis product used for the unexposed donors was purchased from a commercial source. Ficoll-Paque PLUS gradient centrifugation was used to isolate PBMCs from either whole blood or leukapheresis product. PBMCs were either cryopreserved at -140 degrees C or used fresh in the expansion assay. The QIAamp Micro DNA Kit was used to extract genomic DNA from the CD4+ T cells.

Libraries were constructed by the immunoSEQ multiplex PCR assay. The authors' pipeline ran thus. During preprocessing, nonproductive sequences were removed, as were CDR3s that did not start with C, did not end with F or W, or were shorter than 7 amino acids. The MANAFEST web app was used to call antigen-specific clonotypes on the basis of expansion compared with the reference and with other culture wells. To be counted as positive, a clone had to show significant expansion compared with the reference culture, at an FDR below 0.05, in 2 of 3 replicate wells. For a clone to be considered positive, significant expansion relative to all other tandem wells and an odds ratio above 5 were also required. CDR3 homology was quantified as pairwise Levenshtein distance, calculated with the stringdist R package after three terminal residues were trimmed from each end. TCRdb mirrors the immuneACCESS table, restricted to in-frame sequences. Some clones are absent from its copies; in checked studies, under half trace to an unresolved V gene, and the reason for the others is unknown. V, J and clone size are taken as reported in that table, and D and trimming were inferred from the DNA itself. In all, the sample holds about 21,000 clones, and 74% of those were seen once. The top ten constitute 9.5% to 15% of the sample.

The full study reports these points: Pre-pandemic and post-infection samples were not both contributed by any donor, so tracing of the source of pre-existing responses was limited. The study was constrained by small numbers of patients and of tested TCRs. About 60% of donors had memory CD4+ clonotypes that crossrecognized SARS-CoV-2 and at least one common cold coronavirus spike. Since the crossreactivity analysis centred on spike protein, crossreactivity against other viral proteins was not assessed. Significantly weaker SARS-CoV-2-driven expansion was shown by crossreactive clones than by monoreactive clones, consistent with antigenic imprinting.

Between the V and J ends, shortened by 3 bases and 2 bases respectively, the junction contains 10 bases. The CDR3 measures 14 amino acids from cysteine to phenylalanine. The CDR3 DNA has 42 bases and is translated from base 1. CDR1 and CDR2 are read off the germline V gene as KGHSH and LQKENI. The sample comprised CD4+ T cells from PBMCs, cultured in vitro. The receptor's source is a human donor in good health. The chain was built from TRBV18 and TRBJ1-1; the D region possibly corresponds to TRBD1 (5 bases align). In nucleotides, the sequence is TGTGCCAGCTCACCGGCGACAGTAAACACTGAAGCTTTCTTT. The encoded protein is CASSPATVNTEAFF.